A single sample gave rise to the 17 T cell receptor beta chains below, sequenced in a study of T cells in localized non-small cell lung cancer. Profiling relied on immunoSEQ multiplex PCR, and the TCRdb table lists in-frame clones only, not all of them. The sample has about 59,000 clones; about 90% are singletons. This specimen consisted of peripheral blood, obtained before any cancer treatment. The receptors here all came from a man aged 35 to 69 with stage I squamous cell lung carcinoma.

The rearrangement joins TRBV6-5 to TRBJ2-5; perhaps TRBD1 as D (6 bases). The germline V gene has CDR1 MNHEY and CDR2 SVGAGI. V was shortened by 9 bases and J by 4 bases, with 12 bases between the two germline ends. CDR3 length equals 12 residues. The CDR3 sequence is CASSRGRETQYF. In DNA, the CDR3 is TGTGCCAGTTCCAGGGGCAGAGAGACCCAGTACTTC.

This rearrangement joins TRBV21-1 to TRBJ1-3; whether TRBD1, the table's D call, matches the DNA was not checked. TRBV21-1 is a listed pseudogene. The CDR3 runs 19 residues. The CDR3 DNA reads TGTGCCAGCAGCAAAGGCCGGGACAGCCTTCAGGTGGCTGGAAACACCATATATTTT. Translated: CASSKGRDSLQVAGNTIYF.

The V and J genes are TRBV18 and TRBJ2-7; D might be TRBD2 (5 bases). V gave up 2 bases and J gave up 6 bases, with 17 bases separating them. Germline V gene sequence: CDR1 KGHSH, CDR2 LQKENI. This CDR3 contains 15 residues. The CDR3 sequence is CASSPSLGGLSEQYF. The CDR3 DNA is TGTGCCAGCTCACCATCCCTCGGCGGACTGAGCGAGCAGTACTTC.

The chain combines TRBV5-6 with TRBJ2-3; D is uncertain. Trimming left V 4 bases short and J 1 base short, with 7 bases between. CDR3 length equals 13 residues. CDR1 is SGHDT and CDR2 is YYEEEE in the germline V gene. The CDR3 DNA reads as TGTGCCAGCAGCCCGACTGGCACAGATACGCAGTATTTT. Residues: CASSPTGTDTQYF.

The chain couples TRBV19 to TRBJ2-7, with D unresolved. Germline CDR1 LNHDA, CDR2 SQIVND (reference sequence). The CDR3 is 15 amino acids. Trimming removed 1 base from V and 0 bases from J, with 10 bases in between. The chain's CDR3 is CASSIGRGISYEQYF. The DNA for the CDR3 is TGTGCCAGTAGTATAGGTCGTGGGATCTCCTACGAGCAGTACTTC.

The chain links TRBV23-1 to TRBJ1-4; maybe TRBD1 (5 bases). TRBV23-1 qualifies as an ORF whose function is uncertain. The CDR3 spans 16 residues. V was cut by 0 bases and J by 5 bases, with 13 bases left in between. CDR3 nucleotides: TGCGCCAGCAGTCAATCGAAGGACAAGGGGAATGAAAAACTGTTTTTT. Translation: CASSQSKDKGNEKLFF.

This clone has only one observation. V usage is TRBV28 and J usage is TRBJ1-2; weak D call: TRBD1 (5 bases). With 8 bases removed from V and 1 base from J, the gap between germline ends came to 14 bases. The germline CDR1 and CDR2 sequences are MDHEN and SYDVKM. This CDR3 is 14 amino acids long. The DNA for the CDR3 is TGTGCCAGCGTCAGGGCGTCAGTTAACTATGGCTACACCTTC. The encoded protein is CASVRASVNYGYTF.

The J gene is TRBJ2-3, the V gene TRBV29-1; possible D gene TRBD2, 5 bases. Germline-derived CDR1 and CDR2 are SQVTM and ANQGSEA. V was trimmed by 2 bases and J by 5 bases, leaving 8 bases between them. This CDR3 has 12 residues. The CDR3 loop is CSVESGKDTQYF. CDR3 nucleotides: TGCAGCGTTGAATCGGGGAAAGATACGCAGTATTTT.

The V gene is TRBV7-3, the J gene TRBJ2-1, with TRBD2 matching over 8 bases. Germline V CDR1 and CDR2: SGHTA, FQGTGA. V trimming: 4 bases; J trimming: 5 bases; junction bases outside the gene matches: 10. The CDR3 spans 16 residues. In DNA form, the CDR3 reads TGTGCCAGCAGCTCCCAAAGCGGGAGAAGGGACAATGAGCAGTTCTTC. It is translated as CASSSQSGRRDNEQFF.

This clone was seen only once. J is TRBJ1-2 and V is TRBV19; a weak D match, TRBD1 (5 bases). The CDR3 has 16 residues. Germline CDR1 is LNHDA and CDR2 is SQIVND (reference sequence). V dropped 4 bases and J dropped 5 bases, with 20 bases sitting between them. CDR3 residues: CASSNRDSHKRYGYTF. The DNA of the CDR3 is TGTGCCAGTAGTAACCGGGACTCTCATAAGAGATATGGCTACACCTTC.

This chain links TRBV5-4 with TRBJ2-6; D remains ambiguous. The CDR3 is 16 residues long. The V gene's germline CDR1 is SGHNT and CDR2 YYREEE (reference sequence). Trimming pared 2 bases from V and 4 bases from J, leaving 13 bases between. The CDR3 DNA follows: TGTGCCAGCAGCTTCGGACCATACGCCGGGGCCAACGTCCTGACTTTC. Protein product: CASSFGPYAGANVLTF.

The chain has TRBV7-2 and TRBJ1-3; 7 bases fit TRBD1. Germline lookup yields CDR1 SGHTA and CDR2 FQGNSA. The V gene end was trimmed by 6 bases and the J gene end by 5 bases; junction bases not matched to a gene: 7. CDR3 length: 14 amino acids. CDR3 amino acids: CASSSGTERNTIYF. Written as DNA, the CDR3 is TGTGCCAGCAGTAGCGGGACAGAGAGAAACACCATATATTTT.

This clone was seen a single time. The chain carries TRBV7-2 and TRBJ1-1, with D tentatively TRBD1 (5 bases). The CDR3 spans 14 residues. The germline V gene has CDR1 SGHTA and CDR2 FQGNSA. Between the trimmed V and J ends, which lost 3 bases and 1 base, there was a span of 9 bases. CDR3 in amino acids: CASSFSRANTEAFF. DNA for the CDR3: TGTGCCAGCAGCTTTAGCAGGGCGAACACTGAAGCTTTCTTT.

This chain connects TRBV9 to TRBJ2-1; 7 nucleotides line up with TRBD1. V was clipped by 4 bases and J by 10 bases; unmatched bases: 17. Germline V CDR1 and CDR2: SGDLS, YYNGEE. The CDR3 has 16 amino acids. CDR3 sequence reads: CASSQAGGAPRGEQFF. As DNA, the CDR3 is TGTGCCAGCAGCCAGGCAGGGGGAGCACCAAGGGGGGAGCAGTTCTTC.

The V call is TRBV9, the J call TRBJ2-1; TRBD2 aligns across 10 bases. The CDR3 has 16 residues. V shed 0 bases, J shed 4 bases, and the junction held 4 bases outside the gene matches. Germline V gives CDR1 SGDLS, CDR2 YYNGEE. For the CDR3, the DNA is TGTGCCAGCAGCGTAGTAGGGACTAGCGCTTACAATGAGCAGTTCTTC. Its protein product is CASSVVGTSAYNEQFF. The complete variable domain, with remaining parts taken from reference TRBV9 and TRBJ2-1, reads DSGVTQTPKHLITATGQRVTLRCSPRSGDLSVYWYQQSLDQGLQFLIQYYNGEERAKGNILERFSAQQFPDLHSELNLSSLELGDSALYFCASSVVGTSAYNEQFFGPGTRLTVL.

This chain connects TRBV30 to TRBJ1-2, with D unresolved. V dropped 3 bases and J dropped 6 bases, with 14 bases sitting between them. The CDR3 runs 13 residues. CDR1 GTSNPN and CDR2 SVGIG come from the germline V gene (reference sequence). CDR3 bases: TGTGCCTGGAGCCCCACAAGAGGGAATGGCTACACCTTC. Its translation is CAWSPTRGNGYTF.

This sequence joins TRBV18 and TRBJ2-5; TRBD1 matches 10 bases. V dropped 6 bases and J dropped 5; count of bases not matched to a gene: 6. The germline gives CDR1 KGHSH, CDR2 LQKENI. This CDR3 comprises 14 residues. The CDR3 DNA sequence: TGTGCCAGCTCCTCGGGACAGGGGACCGAGACCCAGTACTTC. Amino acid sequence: CASSSGQGTETQYF.